A selection of T cell receptor beta chains follows, all from one sample in a study of T cell responses to AZD1222 COVID-19 vaccine. Sequenced by immunoSEQ multiplex PCR; TCRdb stores in-frame clones only, minus some. The sample consists of 120,000 to 150,000 clones, more than 70% of them appearing once. Specimen: peripheral blood, collected 28 days after the second AZD1222 dose. These receptors originate from an adult who received the AZD1222 COVID-19 vaccine. CDR3s include the opening cysteine and the closing phenylalanine or tryptophan. The D gene is left open where the match is weak. The size of a clone is reported for some rows only, either as once, few or many, or as a class for expanded clones.

TRBJ1-1	.	TRBV18	TRBD1	CASSRDIGTGGRNTEAFF	TGTGCCAGCTCACGGGACATAGGGACAGGGGGCCGTAACACTGAAGCTTTCTTT
TRBJ1-1	.	TRBV19	.	CASTFSLATEAFF	TGTGCCAGTACCTTTTCCTTAGCCACTGAAGCTTTCTTT
TRBJ1-1	.	TRBV29-1	.	CSVVGGKDEAFF	TGCAGCGTTGTAGGGGGGAAGGATGAAGCTTTCTTT
TRBJ2-7	.	TRBV10-3	TRBD1	CAISDPGQGQDEQYF	TGTGCCATCAGTGATCCGGGACAGGGTCAGGACGAGCAGTACTTC
TRBJ2-7	.	TRBV9	TRBD1	CASSVGGTGYEQYF	TGTGCCAGCAGCGTAGGGGGGACAGGATACGAGCAGTACTTC
TRBJ2-5	.	TRBV7-9	TRBD1	CASSSTGGWETQYF	TGTGCCAGCAGTTCAACAGGGGGGTGGGAGACCCAGTACTTC
TRBJ1-3	once	TRBV6-5	.	CASSYGVPSGNTIYF	TGTGCCAGCAGTTACGGGGTCCCCTCTGGAAACACCATATATTTT
TRBJ1-1	.	TRBV28	TRBD1	CASRPTGGNTEAFF	TGTGCCAGCAGGCCGACAGGGGGGAACACTGAAGCTTTCTTT
TRBJ1-2	.	TRBV7-2	.	CASSLEGDGYTF	TGTGCCAGCAGCTTAGAGGGGGATGGCTACACCTTC
TRBJ2-2	.	TRBV25-1	.	CASIGRHTGELFF	TGTGCCAGCATCGGGCGACACACCGGGGAGCTGTTTTTT
TRBJ2-2	.	TRBV6-5	TRBD1	CASRQGVPGELFF	TGTGCCAGTAGACAGGGGGTGCCCGGGGAGCTGTTTTTT